The sequence of this T cell receptor (beta chain) was determined in a study of shared clonotypes between healthy human individuals. There are 13 residues in the CDR3. Trimming removed 5 bases at V and 5 bases at J, with 12 bases between. In germline, CDR1 is SGHVS, CDR2 FNYEAQ. At deep level, the assay was performed. Once extracted for a subset, genomic DNA was divided evenly among several immunoSEQ plates. Assay used: immunoSEQ multiplex PCR; TCRdb lists only in-frame clones, some missing. The sample lists around 430,000 clones, about four fifths occurring once. Sequences were obtained from PBMCs. The rearrangement links TRBV7-6 to TRBJ2-5; D call uncertain. This receptor was identified in a middle-aged woman in good health. Some clones in this sample may be carry-over from other donors' samples. The CDR3 sequence is CASSPRVRETQYF. CDR3 DNA: TGTGCCAGCAGCCCTAGGGTCCGGGAGACCCAGTACTTC.